This section outlines one T cell receptor beta chain sequence together with its context. Its antigen is currently not known. One base away there is no much larger clone; base qualities are not given. The immunoSEQ Assay, a bias-controlled multiplex PCR, was used to amplify TCRbeta CDR3 regions from genomic DNA. The paper's processing steps were these. The number of nucleated cells in each sample was estimated by amplification of reference gene primers within the assay. To quantify the absolute abundance of each unique TCRbeta CDR3 rearrangement, sequence reads were collapsed and filtered. For each sample, productive Simpson clonality was calculated as the square root of Simpson's diversity index over productive rearrangements. This immuneACCESS table, as held by TCRdb, lists in-frame sequences with V and J called but not all clones. Of the missing ones, under half trace to an unresolved V gene in checked studies; the others have no known cause. D and trimming were read from the DNA, whereas the V and J calls and clone size are those reported in that table. In this sample the table shows some 90,000 clones, 80% of which occur a single time. Around a tenth of the sample goes to the ten largest clones.

These data originate in a study of blood T cell repertoires in COVID-19 (TCRdb year 2020). Study-wide context: Samples covering the acute and convalescent phases of COVID-19 were provided by collaborators in the United States, Italy and Spain. Where HLA class I and class II types were available, the types were taken from metadata supplied by the sample provider, not from assay-based typing. The material from the prospective study consisted of cDNA or gDNA derived from T cells, B-cell-depleted T cells, or PBMCs. Subjects who had been exposed to COVID-19, were actively infected with it, or had recovered from it provided the deeply sampled blood TCRbeta repertoires that made up the dataset. The samples were drawn from the first 160 participants of the ongoing ImmuneRACE study and from 1,254 subjects provided by 6 global collaborators. The sample metadata nearly always contained a de-identified subject ID, COVID-19 status, age in years and sex. The repertoires were made available in a free public database intended to serve as a resource for research on the immune response to SARS-CoV-2.

Collaborating institutions collected whole blood in K2EDTA tubes following their own protocols. For TCRbeta analysis, collaborator samples were shipped as frozen whole blood, as isolated PBMCs, or as DNA extracted from either sample type. The paper as a whole reports these results and caveats: The quantity of clinical and demographic metadata differed by source and by participant and was supplied without curation.

Including the terminal cysteine and phenylalanine, the CDR3 comprises 14 residues. The CDR3 DNA has 42 bases and is translated from base 1. V lost 5 bases and J lost 4 bases; the stretch between them is 13 bases long. CDR1 and CDR2, per the germline V gene (reference sequence), are LNHDA and SQIVND. The specimen sequenced was peripheral blood. The chain joins TRBV19 to TRBJ2-3, with TRBD1 tentatively as D gene (5 bases match). The sequence derives from a woman in her 70s with acute or convalescent COVID-19. CDR3 protein: CASSETGGADTQYF. At the DNA level, the sequence is TGTGCCAGTAGTGAAACAGGTGGTGCAGATACGCAGTATTTT.